The 20 T cell receptor beta chains presented below share a single source sample, sequenced in a study of tumor-infiltrating lymphocytes in localized non-small cell lung cancer. TCRdb's copy holds only in-frame clones and misses some; the assay was immunoSEQ multiplex PCR. The repertoire has some 30,000 clones, approximately 85% of them found once; the top ten carry approximately 2%. Sequenced sample: lung tumor tissue. Receptor source: a human donor with non-small cell lung cancer.

This clone was seen only a few times. This chain joins TRBV7-2 and TRBJ1-4; no clear D. This CDR3 region has 15 residues. Germline V gene data show CDR1 as SGHTA and CDR2 as FQGNSA. V was pared by 2 bases and J by 0 bases, with 7 bases between. CDR3 region: CASSLYISTNEKLFF. CDR3 sequence (DNA): TGTGCCAGCAGCTTATATATTTCAACTAATGAAAAACTGTTTTTT.

The V call is TRBV9, the J call TRBJ2-2, with D perhaps TRBD2 (6 bases). Germline V gives CDR1 SGDLS, CDR2 YYNGEE. Trimming shortened V by 3 bases and J by 0 bases, and 12 bases separated the two germline ends. The CDR3 contains 16 residues. This chain's CDR3 is CASSERRGTNTGELFF. CDR3 nucleotide sequence: TGTGCCAGCAGCGAGCGGCGGGGAACGAACACCGGGGAGCTGTTTTTT.

Written as DNA, the CDR3 is TGTGCCAGCAGCCTCGGGACAGGGGGCAATCAGCCCCAGCATTTT. It translates to CASSLGTGGNQPQHF. V usage is TRBV6-5 and J usage is TRBJ1-5, with 10 bases aligning to TRBD1. The V gene's germline CDR1 is MNHEY and CDR2 SVGAGI. The CDR3 length is 15 residues. V lost 6 bases to trimming and J lost 2 bases; unmatched junction nucleotides: 4.

The chain couples TRBV29-1 to TRBJ2-3, with no clear D. Germline lookup yields CDR1 SQVTM and CDR2 ANQGSEA. V shed 0 bases and J shed 0 bases, with 7 bases lying between them. The CDR3 sequence is 14 residues long. CDR3 in DNA: TGCAGCGTTGAAGATCCTCACAGCACAGATACGCAGTATTTT. Translation gives CSVEDPHSTDTQYF.

V and J are TRBV19 and TRBJ2-7; possible D gene TRBD2, 6 bases. In germline, CDR1 is LNHDA, CDR2 SQIVND (reference sequence). V gave up 1 base and J gave up 2 bases, with 18 bases separating them. The CDR3 spans 17 residues. CDR3 protein: CASSIAAGGASAYEQYF. The CDR3 nucleotides are TGTGCCAGTAGTATAGCCGCCGGCGGGGCGTCGGCCTACGAGCAGTACTTC.

The chain employs TRBV4-2 and TRBJ1-6, with D unresolved. Trimming shortened V by 6 bases and J by 10 bases, and 4 bases separated the two germline ends. Germline CDR1 LGHNA, CDR2 YNFKEQ. The CDR3 has 10 amino acids. CDR3 DNA: TGTGCCAGCAGTGAGTCACCCCTCCACTTT. It translates to CASSESPLHF.

The chain uses TRBV6-6 and TRBJ2-2; D is unresolved. The CDR3 has 13 amino acids. Germline V gives CDR1 MNHNY, CDR2 SVGAGI (reference sequence). With 7 bases removed from V and 0 bases from J, the gap between germline ends came to 6 bases. The CDR3 loop is CASTNANTGELFF. CDR3 nucleotides: TGTGCCAGCACCAACGCGAACACCGGGGAGCTGTTTTTT.

The chain combines TRBV19 with TRBJ2-7, with D tentatively TRBD1 (6 bases). CDR3 length equals 14 residues. Germline CDR1 reads LNHDA; CDR2 reads SQIVND (reference sequence). Trimming cost V 6 bases and J 0 bases, with 12 bases left between them. The CDR3 region has the DNA TGTGCCAGTAGAAGGGACACCAGCTCCTACGAGCAGTACTTC. Protein sequence: CASRRDTSSYEQYF.

This sequence joins TRBV7-2 and TRBJ1-6; perhaps TRBD1 as D (5 bases). Germline V lookup: CDR1 SGHTA, CDR2 FQGNSA. V was cut by 5 bases and J by 3 bases, with 8 bases left in between. This CDR3 has 14 residues. CDR3 nucleotides: TGTGCCAGCAGCCTAGGACACTATAATTCACCCCTCCACTTT. Encoded protein: CASSLGHYNSPLHF.

V and J are TRBV29-1 and TRBJ2-3; tentative D call: TRBD2 (5 bases). Germline V gene data show CDR1 as SQVTM and CDR2 as ANQGSEA. V was cut by 4 bases and J by 9 bases, with 11 bases left in between. There are 11 residues in the CDR3. The CDR3 reads CSVASAATQYF. The CDR3, as DNA: TGCAGCGTTGCGTCAGCGGCCACGCAGTATTTT.

The rearrangement links TRBV28 to TRBJ2-7; D may match TRBD1 or TRBD2 (6 bases each). The CDR3 extends over 13 amino acids. Trimming took 5 bases from V and 4 from J, leaving 12 bases between them. Germline CDR1 and CDR2: MDHEN and SYDVKM. CDR3 nucleotide sequence: TGTGCCAGCAGTATAAGGGGGAGGTACGAGCAGTACTTC. This translates into CASSIRGRYEQYF.

The CDR3 sequence: CASSQGGQETQYF. As DNA, the CDR3 is TGTGCCAGCAGCCAGGGAGGGCAAGAGACCCAGTACTTC. The gene calls are TRBV28 and TRBJ2-5; 7 bases line up with TRBD2. This CDR3 is built from 13 residues. Unmatched junction bases numbered 3, after V lost 6 bases and J lost 2 bases. Germline values: CDR1 MDHEN, CDR2 SYDVKM.

V gene TRBV5-1 combines with J gene TRBJ2-7, with 11 bases identical to TRBD1. V dropped 3 bases and J dropped 3; count of bases not matched to a gene: 8. This CDR3 spans 16 amino acids. The V gene's germline CDR1 is SGHRS and CDR2 YFSETQ. CDR3 bases: TGCGCCAGCAGCTGGAGGACAGGGGGCGTCGACTACGAGCAGTACTTC. This sequence encodes CASSWRTGGVDYEQYF.

This clone appeared a single time. The chain uses TRBV5-1 and TRBJ1-1; 7 bases map to TRBD1. The CDR3 is 15 amino acids. Trimming cost V 4 bases and J 3 bases; bases outside gene matches: 9. The germline V gene encodes CDR1 SGHRS and CDR2 YFSETQ. The CDR3 region is CASSLVGGADTEAFF. DNA for the CDR3: TGCGCCAGCAGCCTAGTAGGGGGCGCGGACACTGAAGCTTTCTTT.

The chain recombines TRBV7-2 with TRBJ1-2; unclear D gene. V was trimmed by 0 bases and J by 6 bases, leaving 11 bases between them. This CDR3 is built from 14 residues. CDR1 is SGHTA and CDR2 is FQGNSA in the germline V gene. CDR3 amino acids: CASSLAEIFDGYTF. In nucleotides, the CDR3 is TGTGCCAGCAGCTTAGCCGAAATATTCGATGGCTACACCTTC.

V gene TRBV14 combines with J gene TRBJ2-3, with D possibly TRBD1 on 6 matching bases. Germline CDR1 reads SGHDN; CDR2 reads FVKESK. Trimming cost V 1 base and J 3 bases, with 11 bases left between them. This CDR3 is 15 amino acids long. CDR3 amino acids: CASSQVGGLTDTQYF. CDR3 nucleotides: TGTGCCAGCAGCCAAGTTGGGGGCCTAACAGATACGCAGTATTTT.

The chain is built from TRBV10-3 and TRBJ2-3, with no clear D. The CDR3 runs to 16 residues. Between the trimmed V and J ends, which lost 3 bases and 0 bases, there was a span of 13 bases. Germline V gene data show CDR1 as ENHRY and CDR2 as SYGVKD. The CDR3 coding sequence is TGTGCCATCAGTGACACACGAAAGGGCAGCACAGATACGCAGTATTTT. Protein: CAISDTRKGSTDTQYF.

This chain uses TRBV14 with TRBJ1-2, with D unclear. CDR3 length equals 13 residues. The ends were cut back, 4 bases at V and 0 bases at J, with 6 bases in the middle. Germline assignment: CDR1 SGHDN and CDR2 FVKESK. Here the CDR3 reads CASSPGSNYGYTF. The CDR3 DNA sequence: TGTGCCAGCAGCCCCGGATCTAACTATGGCTACACCTTC.

The chain recombines TRBV4-3 with TRBJ1-6; D is undetermined. Germline CDR1 and CDR2: LGHNA and YSLEER. Trimming removed 0 bases at V and 15 bases at J, with 18 bases between. The CDR3 length is 15 residues. This CDR3 reads CASSQEGSPRGHLHF. The CDR3 coding sequence is TGCGCCAGCAGCCAAGAGGGCAGCCCCCGTGGTCACCTCCACTTT.

The chain links TRBV7-6 to TRBJ2-6; TRBD1 agrees at 7 bases. From germline, CDR1 is SGHVS and CDR2 FNYEAQ. CDR3 length equals 19 residues. J was trimmed by 1 base and V by 4 bases; bases with no gene match: 13. CDR3: CASSSFLGQMTSGANVLTF. The DNA of the CDR3 is TGTGCCAGCAGCTCCTTTTTGGGACAGATGACATCTGGGGCCAACGTCCTGACTTTC.